The present entry profiles one T cell receptor (beta chain) with its context. This CDR3 region has 11 residues. Trimming at V came to 6 bases and at J to 10 bases, leaving 2 bases not matched to a gene. CDR1 is LNHDA and CDR2 is SQIVND in the germline V gene (reference sequence). This sample is drawn from a study of cytomegalovirus exposure and HLA in healthy donors. Use of 60 Vbeta and 13 Jbeta primers characterized the PCR. Generated by immunoSEQ multiplex PCR, the TCRdb table keeps only in-frame clones and is missing some. The repertoire holds around 210,000 clones, with around 80% as singletons. The chain combines TRBV19 with TRBJ1-5; TRBD1 agrees at 8 bases. The sequence was collected from a boy between 10 and 17 years old in good health and CMV-seronegative. The sequenced sample consisted of PBMCs. The CDR3 sequence: CASSGQGPQHF. DNA of the CDR3: TGTGCCAGTAGCGGACAGGGTCCCCAGCATTTT. Using reference TRBV19 and TRBJ1-5 for the parts outside the CDR3, the full variable domain is DGGITQSPKYLFRKEGQNVTLSCEQNLNHDAMYWYRQDPGQGLRLIYYSQIVNDFQKGDIAEGYSVSREKKESFPLTVTSAQKNPTAFYLCASSGQGPQHFGDGTRLSIL.